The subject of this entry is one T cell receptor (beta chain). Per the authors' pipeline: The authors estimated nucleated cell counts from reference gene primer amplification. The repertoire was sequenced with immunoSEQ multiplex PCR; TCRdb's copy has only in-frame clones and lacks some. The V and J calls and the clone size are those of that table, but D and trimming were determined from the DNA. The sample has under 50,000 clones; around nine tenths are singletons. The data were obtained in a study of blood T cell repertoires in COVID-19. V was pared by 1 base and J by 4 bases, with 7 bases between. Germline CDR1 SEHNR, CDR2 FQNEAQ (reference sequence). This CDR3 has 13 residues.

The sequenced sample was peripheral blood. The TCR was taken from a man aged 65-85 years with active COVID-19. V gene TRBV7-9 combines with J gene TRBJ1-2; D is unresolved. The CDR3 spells CASSLGQVYGYTF. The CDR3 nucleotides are TGTGCCAGCAGCTTAGGTCAGGTCTATGGCTACACCTTC.